The present entry profiles one T cell receptor (beta chain) with its context. Authors' methods: Cell counts per sample came from amplifying reference gene primers. Using immunoSEQ multiplex PCR, the repertoire was profiled, and TCRdb retains in-frame clones only, with some absent. The V and J calls and clone size are taken from that table; D and trimming were inferred from the DNA. The table includes over 200,000 clones, over 80% detected once. These data are taken from a study of blood T cell repertoires in COVID-19. Whole-study context: T cells, B-cell-depleted T cells, or PBMCs provided the cDNA or gDNA that served as material.

V lost 3 bases, J lost 5 bases, and 19 bases stayed unmatched. The germline V gene encodes CDR1 LGHNA and CDR2 YSLEER. CDR3 length: 21 residues. The receptor was derived from a man in his forties or fifties with acute or convalescent COVID-19. The chain carries TRBV4-3 and TRBJ2-1; TRBD2 matches at 13 bases. Sequenced: peripheral blood. The CDR3 coding sequence is TGCGCCAGCAGCCAGGTGTTCAGGACTAGCGGGAGTATGGAGACCCACAATGAGCAGTTCTTC. Translation gives CASSQVFRTSGSMETHNEQFF.